What follows are 2 T cell receptor beta chains derived from one specimen sequenced in a study of chronic HIV infection and antiretroviral therapy. TCRdb recomputed calls from the 5' RACE reads with MiXCR, one row per CDR3 protein. The repertoire consists of approximately 40,000 distinct CDR3 sequences, with around 8.7% occurring once and the leading ten covering 2.9%. Input material: peripheral blood. The receptor set was obtained from an adult who had HIV and had not received antiretroviral therapy, or was an uninfected healthy control (not recorded which).

This clonotype has more than one count but fewer than ten. The V and J genes are TRBV6-6 and TRBJ2-6; D is perhaps TRBD1 or TRBD2 (6 bases each). CDR3 length: 15 residues. Germline CDR1 reads MNHNY; CDR2 reads SVGAGI (reference sequence). The ends were cut back, 6 bases at V and 3 bases at J, with 12 bases in the middle. CDR3 nucleotide sequence: TGTGCCAGCAGGCCCGGGGGCGTTGGGGCCAACGTCCTGACTTTC. Protein sequence: CASRPGGVGANVLTF.

This clonotype has at least ten counts. The J gene is TRBJ2-6, the V gene TRBV27; 7 nucleotides match TRBD1. Unmatched junction bases numbered 11, after V lost 6 bases and J lost 0 bases. The CDR3 runs 18 residues. Germline CDR1 and CDR2: MNHEY and SMNVEV (reference sequence). The CDR3 is CASSPRDSARSGANVLTF. The CDR3 coding sequence is TGTGCCAGCAGCCCACGGGACAGTGCTCGCTCTGGGGCCAACGTCCTGACTTTC.